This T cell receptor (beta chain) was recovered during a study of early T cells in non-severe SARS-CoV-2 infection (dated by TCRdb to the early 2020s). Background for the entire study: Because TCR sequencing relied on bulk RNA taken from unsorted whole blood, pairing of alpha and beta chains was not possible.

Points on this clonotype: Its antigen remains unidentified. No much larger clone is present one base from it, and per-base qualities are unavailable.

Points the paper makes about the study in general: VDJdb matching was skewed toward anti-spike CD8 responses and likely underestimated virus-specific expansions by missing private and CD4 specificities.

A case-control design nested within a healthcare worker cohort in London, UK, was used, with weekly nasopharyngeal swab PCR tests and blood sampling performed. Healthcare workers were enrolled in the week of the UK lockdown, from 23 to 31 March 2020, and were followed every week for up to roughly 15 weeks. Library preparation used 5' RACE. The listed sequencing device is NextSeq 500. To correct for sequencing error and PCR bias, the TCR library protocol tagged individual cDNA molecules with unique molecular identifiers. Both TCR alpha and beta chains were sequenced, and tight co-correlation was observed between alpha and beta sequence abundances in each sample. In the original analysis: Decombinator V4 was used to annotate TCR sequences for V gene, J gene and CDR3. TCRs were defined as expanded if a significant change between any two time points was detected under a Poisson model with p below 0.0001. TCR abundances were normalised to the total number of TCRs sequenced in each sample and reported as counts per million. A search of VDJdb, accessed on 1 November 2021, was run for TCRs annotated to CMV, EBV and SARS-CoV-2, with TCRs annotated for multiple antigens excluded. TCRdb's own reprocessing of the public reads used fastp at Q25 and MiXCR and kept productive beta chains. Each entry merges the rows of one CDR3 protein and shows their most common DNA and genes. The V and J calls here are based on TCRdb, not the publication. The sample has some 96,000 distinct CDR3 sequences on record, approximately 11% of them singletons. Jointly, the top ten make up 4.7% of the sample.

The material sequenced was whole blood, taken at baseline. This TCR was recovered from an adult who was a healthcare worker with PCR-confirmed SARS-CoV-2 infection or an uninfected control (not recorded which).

CDR3 region: CSGLLGNTIYF. The DNA is TGCAGCGGCCTGCTTGGAAACACCATATATTTT. The chain is encoded by TRBV29-1 joined to TRBJ1-3, with the D gene call left open. At the junction V is shortened by 7 bases and J by 3 bases, with 7 bases in between. Including the terminal cysteine and phenylalanine, the CDR3 comprises 11 residues. Just the 33-base CDR3 DNA is kept, in frame starting at base 1. From the germline V gene, CDR1 is SQVTM and CDR2 is ANQGSEA.